The TCR beta chain under discussion was sequenced for a study of response to subunit inactivated influenza vaccine (dated 2018 in TCRdb). Context from the whole study: Deep quantitative profiling of the T cell receptor repertoire was used in the study to follow responses to a trivalent subunit inactivated influenza vaccine.

Library preparation used RT-PCR. For sequencing, an Illumina HiSeq 2500 was employed. TCRdb reran the public reads through fastp at Q25 and MiXCR, keeping productive beta chains. For every CDR3 protein sequence, its rows merge into one entry that carries the most common genes and DNA. The sample table lists about 700,000 distinct CDR3 sequences, about 14% of them with a count of one. Clones ranked in the top ten supply 7.6% of the sample. As for this clonotype: Which antigen it targets is not known. There are no base qualities to consult, and no much larger clone falls within one base.

The CDR3 numbers 13 residues from cysteine through phenylalanine. Only CDR3 DNA is held: 39 bases, read in frame from base 1. V was cut back by 6 bases and J by 8 bases, leaving a gap of 13 bases between them. CDR1 and CDR2 are read off the germline V gene as MNHNS and SASEGT. What the study reported, not specific to this receptor: It was suggested by the authors that each seasonal influenza vaccination may recruit only a limited number of new T cells.

Source: PBMCs from blood, taken 14 days before vaccination. The receptor was derived from a man aged 50-59 years who received an inactivated influenza vaccine. Donor details come from another sample of the same person, matched by shared clones. The receptor chain draws on TRBV6-1 and TRBJ1-4, with TRBD1 tentatively as D gene (5 bases match). The CDR3 protein sequence reads: CASRLDSSEKLFF. The DNA sequence reads TGTGCCAGCAGGCTAGACAGTAGCGAAAAACTGTTTTTT.